The 19 T cell receptor beta chains below all came from one sample that was sequenced in a study of blood T cell repertoires in COVID-19. Sequencing used immunoSEQ multiplex PCR; TCRdb keeps in-frame clones, though not all of them. The sample lists some 150,000 clones, roughly four fifths seen once, with less than 5% in the top ten. Sequencing was carried out using peripheral blood. These receptors originate from a woman of 80 years or more with acute or convalescent COVID-19.

The chain employs TRBV27 and TRBJ2-6; TRBD1 aligns across 7 bases. CDR3 length equals 20 residues. The V segment lost 6 bases and the J segment 2 bases; nucleotides outside the gene matches: 19. Germline CDR1 is MNHEY and CDR2 is SMNVEV (reference sequence). In DNA, the CDR3 is TGTGCCAGCAGCACCAGGACTTTGACAGGGAATATAGCTGGGGCCAACGTCCTGACTTTC. Translation: CASSTRTLTGNIAGANVLTF. Combining the CDR3 with reference TRBV27 and TRBJ2-6 gives the whole variable domain EAQVTQNPRYLITVTGKKLTVTCSQNMNHEYMSWYRQDPGLGLRQIYYSMNVEVTDKGDVPEGYKVSRKEKRNFPLILESPSPNQTSLYFCASSTRTLTGNIAGANVLTFGAGSRLTVL.

The chain carries TRBV5-1 and TRBJ1-5, with D possibly being TRBD1 (5 bases). Trimming took 3 bases from V and 6 from J, leaving 16 bases between them. The germline gives CDR1 SGHRS, CDR2 YFSETQ. The CDR3 contains 15 residues. The CDR3 loop reads CASSSSGGAGQPQHF. Written as DNA, the CDR3 is TGCGCCAGCAGCTCGTCGGGTGGGGCTGGTCAGCCCCAGCATTTT.

This sequence joins TRBV6-5 and TRBJ2-1; TRBD1 matches at 10 bases. The V segment lost 7 bases and the J segment 7 bases; nucleotides outside the gene matches: 7. The CDR3 totals 14 residues. Germline V gives CDR1 MNHEY, CDR2 SVGAGI. CDR3 region: CASTTTGGRNEQFF. CDR3 DNA: TGTGCCAGCACCACGACAGGGGGCAGAAATGAGCAGTTCTTC.

The rearrangement uses TRBV2 and TRBJ1-5; TRBD1 is a possible D gene (5 bases). The germline V gene has CDR1 SNHLY and CDR2 FYNNEI. The CDR3 loop spans 12 amino acids. V lost 7 bases and J lost 6, with 10 bases in between. This chain's CDR3 is CASNRQFQPQHF. The CDR3 coding sequence is TGTGCCAGCAATCGACAGTTTCAGCCCCAGCATTTT.

The CDR3 nucleotides read TGTGCCAGCTCACCCACGGGGTCCGGAGGCCAGTACTTC. Translating gives CASSPTGSGGQYF. The chain employs TRBV18 and TRBJ2-5; D perhaps matches TRBD2 (5 bases). V was pared by 3 bases and J by 10 bases, with 15 bases between. The germline gives CDR1 KGHSH, CDR2 LQKENI. This CDR3 region has 13 residues.

This clone was seen a few times. The chain links TRBV28 to TRBJ1-2, with D unresolved. V lost 11 bases and J lost 3, with 10 bases in between. This CDR3 comprises 11 residues. The V gene's germline CDR1 is MDHEN and CDR2 SYDVKM. CDR3 sequence: CAGVLHYGYTF. CDR3 nucleotide sequence: TGTGCCGGAGTTCTGCACTATGGCTACACCTTC.

The chain employs TRBV5-1 and TRBJ2-1; 7 nucleotides line up with TRBD2. The CDR3 runs 15 residues. Per germline, CDR1 SGHRS and CDR2 YFSETQ. V dropped 4 bases and J dropped 1; count of bases not matched to a gene: 5. The CDR3 spells CASSVLADSYNEQFF. CDR3 DNA sequence: TGCGCCAGCAGCGTGCTAGCGGATTCCTACAATGAGCAGTTCTTC.

The chain recombines TRBV6-1 with TRBJ2-5, with a tentative D call TRBD2 (5 bases). Germline V gives CDR1 MNHNS, CDR2 SASEGT. The CDR3 sequence is 17 residues long. V lost 2 bases, J lost 2 bases, and 18 bases lay in between. Written as DNA, the CDR3 is TGTGCCAGCAGTGAACCCGGGATTTGGATGATGCAAGAGACCCAGTACTTC. Its protein product is CASSEPGIWMMQETQYF.

This chain uses TRBV19 with TRBJ1-5; TRBD1 is a possible D gene (5 bases). V lost 7 bases and J 4 bases, leaving 14 bases between the germline ends. The CDR3 totals 14 residues. Per the germline V gene, CDR1 is LNHDA and CDR2 is SQIVND (reference sequence). CDR3 sequence: CASTSGGLNQPQHF. The CDR3 region has the DNA TGTGCCAGTACGAGCGGGGGTCTTAATCAGCCCCAGCATTTT.

This sequence joins TRBV29-1 and TRBJ1-1, with TRBD1 identical over 8 bases. The ends lost 4 bases at V and 4 bases at J; junction bases unmatched: 11. This CDR3 has 15 residues. Germline V lookup: CDR1 SQVTM, CDR2 ANQGSEA. CDR3 protein: CSVVHRGVGSTEAFF. CDR3 coding DNA: TGCAGCGTTGTACACAGGGGGGTGGGGAGCACTGAAGCTTTCTTT. Based on the CDR3 plus reference TRBV29-1 and TRBJ1-1, the full variable domain is SAVISQKPSRDICQRGTSLTIQCQVDSQVTMMFWYRQQPGQSLTLIATANQGSEATYESGFVIDKFPISRPNLTFSTLTVSNMSPEDSSIYLCSVVHRGVGSTEAFFGQGTRLTVV.

J is TRBJ1-1 and V is TRBV9, with no clear D. V was shortened by 2 bases and J by 4 bases, with 12 bases between the two germline ends. The CDR3 consists of 14 residues. CDR1 SGDLS and CDR2 YYNGEE come from the germline V gene. CDR3 residues: CASSVAGSGTEAFF. The CDR3 coding sequence is TGTGCCAGCAGCGTGGCAGGAAGTGGCACTGAAGCTTTCTTT. Full variable domain (outside the CDR3, taken from reference TRBV9 and TRBJ1-1): DSGVTQTPKHLITATGQRVTLRCSPRSGDLSVYWYQQSLDQGLQFLIQYYNGEERAKGNILERFSAQQFPDLHSELNLSSLELGDSALYFCASSVAGSGTEAFFGQGTRLTVV.

The chain employs TRBV10-2 and TRBJ1-1, with D perhaps matching TRBD1 (6 bases). CDR1 is WSHSY and CDR2 is SAAADI in the germline V gene. The V end was cut by 3 bases, the J end by 11 bases, with 16 bases between. This CDR3 region has 13 residues. Written as DNA, the CDR3 is TGCGCCAGCAGTGAAGGACAGTTGGTTTCGGCTTTCTTT. The encoded protein is CASSEGQLVSAFF.

The chain uses TRBV6-4 and TRBJ2-1; 9 nucleotides match TRBD2. The ends lost 5 bases at V and 8 bases at J; junction bases unmatched: 4. CDR1 and CDR2 from the germline V gene are MRHNA and SNTAGT. The CDR3 length is 13 residues. The CDR3 DNA reads TGTGCCAGCAGTCGGCGGGAGGGCGATGAGCAGTTCTTC. Protein product: CASSRREGDEQFF.

V and J are TRBV9 and TRBJ2-3; 7 bases agree with TRBD2. The CDR3 is 16 amino acids. Germline V lookup: CDR1 SGDLS, CDR2 YYNGEE. The V gene end was trimmed by 0 bases and the J gene end by 1 base; junction bases not matched to a gene: 5. The chain's CDR3 is CASSVDGSGGTDTQYF. The CDR3 DNA reads as TGTGCCAGCAGCGTAGACGGAAGCGGGGGCACAGATACGCAGTATTTT.

This sequence joins TRBV5-1 and TRBJ2-1; 10 bases line up with TRBD2. J lost 4 bases, V lost 0 bases, and 4 bases had no gene match. Germline V lookup: CDR1 SGHRS, CDR2 YFSETQ. The CDR3 spans 16 residues. CDR3: CASSLGGLAEYNEQFF. The DNA of the CDR3 is TGCGCCAGCAGCTTGGGAGGACTAGCGGAATACAATGAGCAGTTCTTC.

This chain links TRBV4-1 with TRBJ1-2, with unresolved D. Germline V gene sequence: CDR1 MGHRA, CDR2 YSYEKL. The CDR3 consists of 18 residues. Trimming removed 0 bases from V and 8 bases from J, with 25 bases in between. The CDR3 reads CASSQDYEFKTPVAGYTF. The CDR3 nucleotides read TGCGCCAGCAGCCAAGACTACGAATTCAAGACTCCGGTGGCCGGCTACACCTTC.

The chain employs TRBV5-1 and TRBJ2-7; 9 positions agree with TRBD2. With 4 bases clipped from V and 2 bases from J, the junction kept 4 bases outside the gene matches. Germline values: CDR1 SGHRS, CDR2 YFSETQ. This CDR3 spans 14 amino acids. Written as DNA, the CDR3 is TGCGCCAGCAGCAAGGCTAGCGGGGCCTACGAGCAGTACTTC. Protein: CASSKASGAYEQYF.

The chain links TRBV28 to TRBJ1-6; D is undetermined. The CDR3 spans 14 residues. Germline loops: CDR1 MDHEN, CDR2 SYDVKM. The V and J ends lost 10 bases and 6 bases respectively, with 16 bases between them. CDR3 sequence (DNA): TGTGCCACCCTGACACCGACCTTTAATTCACCCCTCCACTTT. The encoded protein is CATLTPTFNSPLHF.

This chain links TRBV27 with TRBJ2-3, with TRBD2 matching over 7 bases. The CDR3 has 17 amino acids. The germline V gene has CDR1 MNHEY and CDR2 SMNVEV (reference sequence). The V and J ends lost 0 bases and 2 bases, in that order; junction bases with no gene match: 8. CDR3 coding DNA: TGTGCCAGCAGTTTATCGCTAGCGGCCGCTCCCACAGATACGCAGTATTTT. It codes for CASSLSLAAAPTDTQYF.